Following are 25 T cell receptor beta chains from one sample sequenced in a study of OX40 agonist ivuxolimab in advanced cancers. Libraries were prepared by immunoSEQ multiplex PCR; TCRdb keeps only in-frame clonotypes and omits some of them. The sample comprises about 82,000 clones, roughly 92% of which are singletons, and roughly 0.6% rests with the top ten. Material: CD4+ or CD8+ T cells sorted from blood, obtained in a trial of the OX40 agonist ivuxolimab. The receptor source for this set is an adult with an advanced solid tumor such as melanoma, head and neck, liver or kidney cancer.

The chain recombines TRBV30 with TRBJ1-2; tentatively, D is TRBD1 (6 bases). V was pared by 3 bases and J by 2 bases, with 16 bases between. CDR1 and CDR2 (germline): GTSNPN, SVGIG (reference sequence). The CDR3 loop spans 15 amino acids. The CDR3 region is CAWSPLQGTNYGYTF. CDR3 sequence (DNA): TGTGCCTGGAGCCCTCTACAGGGTACGAACTATGGCTACACCTTC.

To note about this clone: Germline and junction disagree at one end, which may indicate a read error. V and J are TRBV7-7 and TRBJ2-7; 8 bases agree with TRBD2. CDR1 SSHAT and CDR2 FNYEAQ come from the germline V gene (reference sequence). This CDR3 spans 15 amino acids. The CDR3 sequence is CASSEAGGGPDEQYF. The CDR3 bases are TGTGCTAGCAGCGAGGCGGGGGGTGGCCCGGACGAGCAGTACTTC.

A remark on this clone: The same CDR3 is also encoded by other DNA sequences in this sample. The V call is TRBV20-1, the J call TRBJ2-7; D ambiguous. Trimming took 2 bases from V and 4 from J, leaving 6 bases between them. From germline, CDR1 is DFQATT and CDR2 SNEGSKA (reference sequence). The CDR3 totals 11 residues. This CDR3 reads CSARTGYEQYF. CDR3 DNA: TGCAGTGCTAGAACTGGGTACGAGCAGTACTTC.

The rearrangement links TRBV9 to TRBJ2-1; 10 positions match TRBD2. The CDR3 has 15 amino acids. Germline V gene lookup returns CDR1 SGDLS and CDR2 YYNGEE. Trimming removed 0 bases from V and 9 bases from J; junction bases left unmatched: 6. The DNA of the CDR3 is TGTGCCAGCAGCGTAGCTCCTAGCGGGAGAGCTGAGCAGTTCTTC. This codes for CASSVAPSGRAEQFF.

V usage is TRBV11-1 and J usage is TRBJ2-7; either TRBD1 or TRBD2 may fit D (6 bases each). The V gene lost 1 base and the J gene lost 3 bases, with 10 bases spanning the gap. The CDR3 runs 14 residues. CDR1 SGHAT and CDR2 FQDESV come from the germline V gene (reference sequence). CDR3 bases: TGTGCCAGCAGCTTAGACGGGGGCGACTACGAGCAGTACTTC. The encoded protein is CASSLDGGDYEQYF.

The chain uses TRBV11-1 and TRBJ1-6; 7 positions agree with TRBD1. Germline V gene sequence: CDR1 SGHAT, CDR2 FQDESV (reference sequence). The CDR3 runs 15 residues. V lost 5 bases to trimming and J lost 10 bases; unmatched junction nucleotides: 11. CDR3 sequence: CASSGSRDRKSPLHF. The CDR3 region has the DNA TGTGCCAGCAGCGGATCCCGGGACAGAAAATCACCCCTCCACTTT.

This sequence joins TRBV30 and TRBJ2-2; D not certain. Per the germline V gene, CDR1 is GTSNPN and CDR2 is SVGIG (reference sequence). CDR3 length equals 14 residues. V lost 1 base to trimming and J lost 2 bases, with 8 bases between them. CDR3 protein: CAWSGSLNTGELFF. Here the CDR3 DNA reads TGTGCCTGGAGTGGAAGTCTTAACACCGGGGAGCTGTTTTTT.

The chain links TRBV5-5 to TRBJ2-1; 7 bases agree with TRBD1. This CDR3 is 15 amino acids long. Germline CDR1 reads SGHKS; CDR2 reads YYEKEE (reference sequence). V lost 2 bases to trimming and J lost 3 bases; unmatched junction nucleotides: 5. Here the CDR3 DNA reads TGTGCCAGCAGCTTAACAGGGGATTTCTACAATGAGCAGTTCTTC. Translation gives CASSLTGDFYNEQFF.

V gene TRBV5-1 combines with J gene TRBJ2-2; D is perhaps TRBD1 (5 bases). The V end lost 0 bases, the J end lost 6 bases, and 12 bases lay between the germline ends. CDR1 and CDR2 (germline): SGHRS, YFSETQ. CDR3 length: 15 residues. CDR3 sequence (DNA): TGCGCCAGCAGCTTGGGGGGCATCGGCGCCGGGGAGCTGTTTTTT. The encoded protein is CASSLGGIGAGELFF.

This clone occurred once. The chain carries TRBV19 and TRBJ1-5; TRBD1 might be the D (5 bases). The V end was cut by 5 bases, the J end by 3 bases, with 11 bases between. CDR1 LNHDA and CDR2 SQIVND come from the germline V gene (reference sequence). The length of the CDR3 is 14 residues. CDR3 nucleotides: TGTGCCAGTAGTCCCCTGGGGGTCAATCAGCCCCAGCATTTT. It specifies CASSPLGVNQPQHF.

The J gene is TRBJ1-2, the V gene TRBV7-9; D is undetermined. V was trimmed by 5 bases and J by 5 bases, leaving 12 bases between them. Per germline, CDR1 SEHNR and CDR2 FQNEAQ (reference sequence). The CDR3 loop spans 13 amino acids. CDR3 coding DNA: TGTGCCAGCAGCCCCCGTGAGGATTATGGCTACACCTTC. Its translation: CASSPREDYGYTF.

This chain links TRBV6-5 with TRBJ2-5; TRBD2 matches at 10 bases. Germline CDR1 MNHEY, CDR2 SVGAGI. Unmatched junction bases numbered 6, after V lost 4 bases and J lost 1 base. The CDR3 covers 16 residues. The DNA for the CDR3 is TGTGCCAGCAGTTTAGAAGCGGGGGGGCTCCAAGAGACCCAGTACTTC. The encoded protein is CASSLEAGGLQETQYF.

The chain recombines TRBV30 with TRBJ2-5; D not resolved. This CDR3 is built from 13 residues. Trimming removed 0 bases from V and 5 bases from J, with 10 bases in between. Per germline, CDR1 GTSNPN and CDR2 SVGIG (reference sequence). This CDR3 is CAWSVRLDETQYF. The CDR3 nucleotides are TGTGCCTGGAGTGTACGGCTAGACGAGACCCAGTACTTC.

The rearrangement joins TRBV4-1 to TRBJ1-3; D gene uncertain. The CDR3 has 14 residues. Trimming shortened V by 0 bases and J by 4 bases, and 7 bases separated the two germline ends. Per germline, CDR1 MGHRA and CDR2 YSYEKL. The CDR3 bases are TGCGCCAGCAGCCAAGATTTGGAGGGAAACACCATATATTTT. Amino acids: CASSQDLEGNTIYF.

The rearrangement joins TRBV30 to TRBJ2-7; D is tentatively TRBD1 or TRBD2 (5 bases each). The CDR3 runs 13 residues. CDR1 GTSNPN and CDR2 SVGIG come from the germline V gene (reference sequence). Trimming stripped 0 bases from V and 6 bases from J, with 12 bases between. This CDR3 reads CAWSVHGDGEQYF. CDR3 sequence (DNA): TGTGCCTGGAGTGTACACGGGGACGGCGAGCAGTACTTC.

There are a few counts of this clone. The chain joins TRBV6-1 to TRBJ1-2; D not resolved. The ends were cut back, 6 bases at V and 7 bases at J, with 9 bases in the middle. The CDR3 contains 11 residues. Germline CDR1 MNHNS, CDR2 SASEGT. CDR3: CASSFGPGYTF. The CDR3 DNA reads as TGTGCCAGCAGCTTCGGGCCTGGCTACACCTTC.

This chain uses TRBV7-6 with TRBJ2-5, with unresolved D. V was shortened by 1 base and J by 5 bases, with 8 bases between the two germline ends. Germline assignment: CDR1 SGHVS and CDR2 FNYEAQ. The CDR3 covers 13 residues. Written as DNA, the CDR3 is TGTGCCAGCAGCTTAGGTTCCTCGGAGACCCAGTACTTC. This gives the protein CASSLGSSETQYF.

V and J are TRBV5-1 and TRBJ2-2; D may be TRBD2 (5 bases). There are 15 residues in the CDR3. V lost 4 bases, J lost 2 bases, and 12 bases lay in between. The germline CDR1 and CDR2 sequences are SGHRS and YFSETQ. The chain's CDR3 is CASSRRFTNTGELFF. The CDR3 nucleotides are TGCGCCAGCAGCCGGAGGTTTACAAACACCGGGGAGCTGTTTTTT.

This chain joins TRBV30 and TRBJ1-3; TRBD1 matches 8 bases. J lost 0 bases, V lost 3 bases, and 10 bases had no gene match. The germline CDR1 and CDR2 sequences are GTSNPN and SVGIG (reference sequence). The CDR3 runs to 17 residues. Here the CDR3 reads CAWSPIGQGFSGNTIYF. The CDR3 nucleotides are TGTGCCTGGAGCCCGATAGGACAGGGCTTCTCTGGAAACACCATATATTTT.

This chain connects TRBV7-3 to TRBJ2-7; D perhaps matches TRBD2 (5 bases). Germline CDR1 is SGHTA and CDR2 is FQGTGA. This CDR3 is 13 amino acids long. Trimming left V 8 bases short and J 5 bases short, with 16 bases between. Written as DNA, the CDR3 is TGTGCCAGCCAGGTGGCGGGCGCCGACGAGCAGTACTTC. Its translation is CASQVAGADEQYF.

On this clone itself: The sample holds other DNA sequences that translate to the same CDR3. The V call is TRBV10-1, the J call TRBJ2-7; TRBD2 aligns across 11 bases. CDR1 and CDR2 (germline): WNHNN, SYGVQD (reference sequence). The V and J ends lost 3 bases and 3 bases, in that order; junction bases with no gene match: 1. This CDR3 is built from 14 residues. The DNA for the CDR3 is TGCGCCAGCAGTGAAGGACTAGCGGGCTACGAGCAGTACTTC. Its translation is CASSEGLAGYEQYF.

V is TRBV4-2 and J is TRBJ2-4, with 11 bases aligning to TRBD1. Germline CDR1 reads LGHNA; CDR2 reads YNFKEQ. The CDR3 is 15 amino acids. V gave up 2 bases and J gave up 6 bases; unmatched junction bases: 3. Written as DNA, the CDR3 is TGTGCCAGCAGCCAAAGGACAGGGGGCGGAAACATTCAGTACTTC. Translated: CASSQRTGGGNIQYF.

Comments on this clone: No conserved phenylalanine or tryptophan ends this CDR3, so it is likely a read error. J is TRBJ2-7 and V is TRBV6-5, with D perhaps matching TRBD1 (5 bases). The CDR3 extends over 14 amino acids. V lost 5 bases and J 4 bases, leaving 15 bases between the germline ends. Germline CDR1 and CDR2: MNHEY and SVGAGI. The CDR3 protein is CASSDSSPPYEQYL. The CDR3 DNA is TGTGCCAGCAGTGACAGTTCTCCCCCTTACGAGCAGTACCTC.

This clone was recorded once. V is TRBV19 and J is TRBJ2-5, with D possibly being TRBD1 (5 bases). V lost 8 bases and J 9 bases, leaving 19 bases between the germline ends. Germline CDR1 LNHDA, CDR2 SQIVND (reference sequence). The CDR3 sequence is 13 residues long. The CDR3: CASAEGERRPQYF. As DNA, the CDR3 is TGTGCCAGTGCGGAAGGGGAAAGGAGACCCCAGTACTTC.

This rearrangement joins TRBV19 to TRBJ2-5; no firm D call. Germline V gene lookup returns CDR1 LNHDA and CDR2 SQIVND (reference sequence). Trimming took 3 bases from V and 5 from J, leaving 10 bases between them. The CDR3 is 13 residues long. The CDR3 protein is CASSIAVSETQYF. The CDR3 nucleotides read TGTGCCAGTAGTATCGCAGTTTCGGAGACCCAGTACTTC.